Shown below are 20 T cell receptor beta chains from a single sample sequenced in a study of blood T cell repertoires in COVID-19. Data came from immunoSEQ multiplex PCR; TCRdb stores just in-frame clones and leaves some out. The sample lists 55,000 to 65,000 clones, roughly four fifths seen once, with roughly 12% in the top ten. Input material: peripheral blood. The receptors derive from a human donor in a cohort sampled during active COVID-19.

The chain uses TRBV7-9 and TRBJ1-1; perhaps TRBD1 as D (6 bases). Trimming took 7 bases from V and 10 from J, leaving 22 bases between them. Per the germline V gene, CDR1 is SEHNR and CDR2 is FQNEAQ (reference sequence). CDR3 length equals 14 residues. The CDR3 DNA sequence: TGTGCCAGCACCCCGGGGGGAGGGGGAGGGCCAGCTTTCTTT. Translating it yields CASTPGGGGGPAFF.

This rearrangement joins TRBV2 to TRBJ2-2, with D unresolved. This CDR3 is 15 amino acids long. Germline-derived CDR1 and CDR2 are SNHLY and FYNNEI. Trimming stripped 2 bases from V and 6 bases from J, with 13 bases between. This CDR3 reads CASSESQRSAGELFF. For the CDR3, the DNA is TGTGCCAGCAGTGAATCCCAACGGAGCGCCGGGGAGCTGTTTTTT.

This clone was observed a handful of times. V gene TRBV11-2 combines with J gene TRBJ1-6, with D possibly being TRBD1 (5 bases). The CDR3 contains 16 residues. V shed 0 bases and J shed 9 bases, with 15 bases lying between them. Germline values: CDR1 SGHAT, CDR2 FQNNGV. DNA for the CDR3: TGTGCCAGCAGCTTAGATGAGGAGGGGAAGGGTTCACCCCTCCACTTT. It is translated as CASSLDEEGKGSPLHF.

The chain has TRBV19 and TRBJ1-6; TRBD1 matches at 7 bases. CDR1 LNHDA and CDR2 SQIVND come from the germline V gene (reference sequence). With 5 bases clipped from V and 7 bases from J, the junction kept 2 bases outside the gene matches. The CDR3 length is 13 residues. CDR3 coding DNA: TGTGCCAGTAGTGAGGGGGCCAATTCACCCCTCCACTTT. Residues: CASSEGANSPLHF.

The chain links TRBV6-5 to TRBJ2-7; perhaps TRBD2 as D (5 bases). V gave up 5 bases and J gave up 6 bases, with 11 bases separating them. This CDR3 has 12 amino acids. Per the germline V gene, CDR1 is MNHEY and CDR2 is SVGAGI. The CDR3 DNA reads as TGTGCCAGCAGTAGACAACGGGGCGAGCAGTACTTC. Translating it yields CASSRQRGEQYF.

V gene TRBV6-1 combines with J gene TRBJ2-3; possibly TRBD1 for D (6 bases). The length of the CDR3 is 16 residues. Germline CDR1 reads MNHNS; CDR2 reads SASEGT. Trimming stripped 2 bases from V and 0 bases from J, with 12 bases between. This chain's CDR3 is CASSEQGSISTDTQYF. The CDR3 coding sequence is TGTGCCAGCAGTGAACAGGGGTCCATTAGCACAGATACGCAGTATTTT.

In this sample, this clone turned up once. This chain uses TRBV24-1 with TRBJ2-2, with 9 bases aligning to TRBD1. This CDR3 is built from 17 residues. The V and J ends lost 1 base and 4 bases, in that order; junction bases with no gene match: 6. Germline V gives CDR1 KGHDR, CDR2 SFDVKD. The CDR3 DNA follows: TGTGCCACCAGTGATTTCGACAGGGGGACGAGCACCGGGGAGCTGTTTTTT. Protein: CATSDFDRGTSTGELFF.

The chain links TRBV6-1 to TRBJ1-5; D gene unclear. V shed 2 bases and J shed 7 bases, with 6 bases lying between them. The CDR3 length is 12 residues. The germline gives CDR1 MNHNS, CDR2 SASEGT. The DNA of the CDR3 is TGTGCCAGCAGTGAACTCCGGCAGCCCCAGCATTTT. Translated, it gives CASSELRQPQHF.

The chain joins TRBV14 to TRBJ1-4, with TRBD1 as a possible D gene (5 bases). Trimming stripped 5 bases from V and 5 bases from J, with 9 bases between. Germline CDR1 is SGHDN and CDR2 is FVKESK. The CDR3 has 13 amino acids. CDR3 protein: CASSRGLNEKLFF. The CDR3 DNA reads TGTGCCAGCAGCAGGGGACTCAATGAAAAACTGTTTTTT.

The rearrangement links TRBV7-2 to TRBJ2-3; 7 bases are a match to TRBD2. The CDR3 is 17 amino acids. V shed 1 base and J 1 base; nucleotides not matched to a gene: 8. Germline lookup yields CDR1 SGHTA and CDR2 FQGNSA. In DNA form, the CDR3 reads TGTGCCAGCAGCTTAGAGGAGATGGCGGGGGGCACAGATACGCAGTATTTT. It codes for CASSLEEMAGGTDTQYF.

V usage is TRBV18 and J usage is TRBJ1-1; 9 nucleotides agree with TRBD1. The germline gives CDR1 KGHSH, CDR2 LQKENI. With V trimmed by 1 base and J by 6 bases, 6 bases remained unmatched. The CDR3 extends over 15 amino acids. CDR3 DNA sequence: TGTGCCAGCTCACCACGGGGGACAGGGAGCGCTGAAGCTTTCTTT. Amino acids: CASSPRGTGSAEAFF.

The DNA for the CDR3 is TGTGCCAGCAGCCAAGTGGGGGAGGGAGCCGCCGGATCAGGCTACACCTTC. Translated: CASSQVGEGAAGSGYTF. This chain connects TRBV4-2 to TRBJ1-2; D is perhaps TRBD1 (5 bases). Deletions cut 1 base from V and 8 bases from J, with 23 bases between. This CDR3 has 17 residues. Germline-derived CDR1 and CDR2 are LGHNA and YNFKEQ.

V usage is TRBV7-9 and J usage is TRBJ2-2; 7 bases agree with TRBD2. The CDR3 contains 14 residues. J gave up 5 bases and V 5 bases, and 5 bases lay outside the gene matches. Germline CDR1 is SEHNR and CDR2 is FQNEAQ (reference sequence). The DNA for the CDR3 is TGTGCCAGCAGCGTATCCGGGGGGACCGGGGAGCTGTTTTTT. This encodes CASSVSGGTGELFF.

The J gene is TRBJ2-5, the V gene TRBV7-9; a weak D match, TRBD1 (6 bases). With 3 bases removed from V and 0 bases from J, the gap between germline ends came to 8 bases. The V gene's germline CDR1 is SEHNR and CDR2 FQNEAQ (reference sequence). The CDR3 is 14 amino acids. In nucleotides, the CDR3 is TGTGCCAGCAGCTTTAGGACAGACCAAGAGACCCAGTACTTC. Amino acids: CASSFRTDQETQYF.

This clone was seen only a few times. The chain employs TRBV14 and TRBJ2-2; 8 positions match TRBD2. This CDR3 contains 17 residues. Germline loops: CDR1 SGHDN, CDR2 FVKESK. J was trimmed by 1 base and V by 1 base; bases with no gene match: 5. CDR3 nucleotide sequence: TGTGCCAGCAGCCAAGTTCCTCGGGGGGGGAACACCGGGGAGCTGTTTTTT. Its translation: CASSQVPRGGNTGELFF.

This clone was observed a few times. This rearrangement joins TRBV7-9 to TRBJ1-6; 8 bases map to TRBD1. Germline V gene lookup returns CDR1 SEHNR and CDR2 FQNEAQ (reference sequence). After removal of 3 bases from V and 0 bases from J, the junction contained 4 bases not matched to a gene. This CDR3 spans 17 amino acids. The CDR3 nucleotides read TGTGCCAGCAGCTTCCGACAGGGGCCCTCCTATAATTCACCCCTCCACTTT. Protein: CASSFRQGPSYNSPLHF.

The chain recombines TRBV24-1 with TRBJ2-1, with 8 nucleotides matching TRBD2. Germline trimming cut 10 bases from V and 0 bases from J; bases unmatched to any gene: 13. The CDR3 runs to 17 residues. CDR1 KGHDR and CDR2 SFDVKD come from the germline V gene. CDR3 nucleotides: TGTGCCACAGCCAAAGGCGGGGGGCTGAGCTCCTACAATGAGCAGTTCTTC. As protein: CATAKGGGLSSYNEQFF.

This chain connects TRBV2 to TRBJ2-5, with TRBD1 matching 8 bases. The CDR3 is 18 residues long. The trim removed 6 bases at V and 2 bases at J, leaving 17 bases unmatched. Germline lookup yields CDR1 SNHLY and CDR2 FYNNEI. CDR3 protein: CASSAGTGLVGRQETQYF. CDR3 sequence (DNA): TGTGCCAGCAGCGCCGGGACAGGTTTGGTGGGGCGACAAGAGACCCAGTACTTC.

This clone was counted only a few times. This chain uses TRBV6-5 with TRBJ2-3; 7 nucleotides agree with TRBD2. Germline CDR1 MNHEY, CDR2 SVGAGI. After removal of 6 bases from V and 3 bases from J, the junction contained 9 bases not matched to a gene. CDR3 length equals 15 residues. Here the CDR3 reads CASSTFRTRTDTQYF. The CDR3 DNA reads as TGTGCCAGCAGCACTTTCCGGACTAGAACAGATACGCAGTATTTT.

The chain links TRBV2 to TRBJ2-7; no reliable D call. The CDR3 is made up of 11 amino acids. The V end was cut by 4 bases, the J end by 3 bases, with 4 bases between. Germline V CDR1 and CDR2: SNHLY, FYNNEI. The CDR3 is CASSASYEQYF. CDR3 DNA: TGTGCCAGCAGTGCGAGCTACGAGCAGTACTTC.